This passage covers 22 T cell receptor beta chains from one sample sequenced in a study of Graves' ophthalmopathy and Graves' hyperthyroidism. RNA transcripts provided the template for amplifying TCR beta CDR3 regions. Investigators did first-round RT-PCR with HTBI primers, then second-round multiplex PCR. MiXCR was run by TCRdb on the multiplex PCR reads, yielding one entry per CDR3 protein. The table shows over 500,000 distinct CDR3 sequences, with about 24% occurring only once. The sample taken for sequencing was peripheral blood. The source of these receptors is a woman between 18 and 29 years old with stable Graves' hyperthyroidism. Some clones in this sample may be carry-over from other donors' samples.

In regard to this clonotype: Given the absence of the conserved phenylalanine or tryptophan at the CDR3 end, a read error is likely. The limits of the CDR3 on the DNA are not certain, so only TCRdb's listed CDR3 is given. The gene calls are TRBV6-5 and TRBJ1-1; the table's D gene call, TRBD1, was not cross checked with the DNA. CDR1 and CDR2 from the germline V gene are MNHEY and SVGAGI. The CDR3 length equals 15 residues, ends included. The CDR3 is CASSYGGQGGTEACY.

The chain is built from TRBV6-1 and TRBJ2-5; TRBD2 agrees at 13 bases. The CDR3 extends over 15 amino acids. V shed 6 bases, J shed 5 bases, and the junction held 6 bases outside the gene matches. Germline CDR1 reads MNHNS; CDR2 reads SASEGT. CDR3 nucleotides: TGTGCCAGCAGGACTAGCGGGGGGTATGGGGAGACCCAGTACTTC. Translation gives CASRTSGGYGETQYF.

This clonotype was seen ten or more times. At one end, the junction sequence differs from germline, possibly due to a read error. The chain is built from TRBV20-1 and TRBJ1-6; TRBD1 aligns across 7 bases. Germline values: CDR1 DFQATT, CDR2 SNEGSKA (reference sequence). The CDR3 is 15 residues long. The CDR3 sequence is CSARGDRVNNSPLHF. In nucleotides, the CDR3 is TGCAGCGCTAGAGGAGACAGGGTAAACAATTCACCCCTCCACTTT.

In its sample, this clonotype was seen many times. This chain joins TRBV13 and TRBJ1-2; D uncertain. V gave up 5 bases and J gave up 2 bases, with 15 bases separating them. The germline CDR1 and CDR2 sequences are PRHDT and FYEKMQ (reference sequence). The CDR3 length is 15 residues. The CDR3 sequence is CASSQTQTENYGYTF. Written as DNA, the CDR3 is TGTGCCAGCAGCCAAACACAAACGGAGAACTATGGCTACACCTTC.

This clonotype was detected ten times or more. The CDR3 bases are TGTGCCAGCAGTTTAGTGGCAATAGCGCTACAAGAGACCCAGTACTTC. This sequence encodes CASSLVAIALQETQYF. The chain uses TRBV28 and TRBJ2-5; a possible D gene is TRBD2 (5 bases). The CDR3 length is 16 residues. Trimming shortened V by 2 bases and J by 2 bases, and 15 bases separated the two germline ends. Per the germline V gene, CDR1 is MDHEN and CDR2 is SYDVKM.

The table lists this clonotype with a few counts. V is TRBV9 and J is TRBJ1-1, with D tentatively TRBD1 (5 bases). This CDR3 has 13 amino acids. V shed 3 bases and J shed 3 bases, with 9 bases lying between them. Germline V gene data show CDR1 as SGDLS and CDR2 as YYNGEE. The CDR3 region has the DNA TGTGCCAGCAGCGCCGACAGCTACACTGAAGCTTTCTTT. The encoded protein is CASSADSYTEAFF.

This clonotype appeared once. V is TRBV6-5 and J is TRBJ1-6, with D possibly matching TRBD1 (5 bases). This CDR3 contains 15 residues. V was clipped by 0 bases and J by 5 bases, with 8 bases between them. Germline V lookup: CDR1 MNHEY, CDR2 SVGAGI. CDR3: CASSYSGTDNSPLHF. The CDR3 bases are TGTGCCAGCAGTTACTCGGGGACGGATAATTCACCCCTCCACTTT.

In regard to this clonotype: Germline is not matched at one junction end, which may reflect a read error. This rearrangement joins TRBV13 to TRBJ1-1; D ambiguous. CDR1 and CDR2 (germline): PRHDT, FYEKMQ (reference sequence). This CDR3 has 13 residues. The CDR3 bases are TGTGCCAGCAGCTTAGGGAAGAACACTGAATCTTTCTTT. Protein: CASSLGKNTESFF.

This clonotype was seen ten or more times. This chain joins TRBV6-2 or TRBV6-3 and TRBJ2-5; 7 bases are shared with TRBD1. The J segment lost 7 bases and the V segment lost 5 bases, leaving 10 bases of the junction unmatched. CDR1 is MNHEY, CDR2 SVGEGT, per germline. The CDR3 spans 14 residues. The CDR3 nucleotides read TGTGCCAGCAGTGACCTCGGACAGGTAGGGACCCAGTACTTC. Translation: CASSDLGQVGTQYF.

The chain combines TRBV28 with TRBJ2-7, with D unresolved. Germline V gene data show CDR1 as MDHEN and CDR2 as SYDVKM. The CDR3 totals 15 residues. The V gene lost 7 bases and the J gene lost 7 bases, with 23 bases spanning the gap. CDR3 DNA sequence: TGTGCCAGCACCTTAACACACGGCGGTGAGTTTGAGCAGTACTTC. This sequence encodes CASTLTHGGEFEQYF. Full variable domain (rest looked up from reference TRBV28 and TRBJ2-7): DVKVTQSSRYLVKRTGEKVFLECVQDMDHENMFWYRQDPGLGLRLIYFSYDVKMKEKGDIPEGYSVSREKKERFSLILESASTNQTSMYLCASTLTHGGEFEQYFGPGTRLTVT.

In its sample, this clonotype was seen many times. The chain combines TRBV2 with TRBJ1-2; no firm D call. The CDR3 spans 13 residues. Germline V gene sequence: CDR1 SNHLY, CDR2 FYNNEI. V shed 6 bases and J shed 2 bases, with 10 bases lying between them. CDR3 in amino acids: CASSRRENYGYTF. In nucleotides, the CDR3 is TGTGCCAGCAGCCGGCGGGAAAACTATGGCTACACCTTC.

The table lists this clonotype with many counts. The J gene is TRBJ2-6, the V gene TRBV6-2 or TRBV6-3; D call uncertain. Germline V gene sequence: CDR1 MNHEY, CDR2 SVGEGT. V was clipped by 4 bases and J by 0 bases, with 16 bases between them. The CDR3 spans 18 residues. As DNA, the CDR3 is TGTGCCAGCAGTTTACGGACCCAGCCTCTCTCTGGGGCCAACGTCCTGACTTTC. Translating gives CASSLRTQPLSGANVLTF.

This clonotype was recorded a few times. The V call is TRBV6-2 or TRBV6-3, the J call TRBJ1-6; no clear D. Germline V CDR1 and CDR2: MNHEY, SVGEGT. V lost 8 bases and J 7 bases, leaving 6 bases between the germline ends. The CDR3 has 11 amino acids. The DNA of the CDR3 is TGTGCCAGCGGCAACAATTCACCCCTCCACTTT. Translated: CASGNNSPLHF.

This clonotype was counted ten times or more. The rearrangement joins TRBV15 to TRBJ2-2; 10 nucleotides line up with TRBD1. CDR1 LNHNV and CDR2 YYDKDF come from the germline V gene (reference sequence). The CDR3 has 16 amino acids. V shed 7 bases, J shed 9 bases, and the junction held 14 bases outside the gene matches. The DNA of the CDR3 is TGTGCCACCACCGCGGGACAGGGGAAATCTTTCAGGGAGCTGTTTTTT. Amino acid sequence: CATTAGQGKSFRELFF. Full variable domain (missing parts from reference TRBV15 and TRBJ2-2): DAMVIQNPRYQVTQFGKPVTLSCSQTLNHNVMYWYQQKSSQAPKLLFHYYDKDFNNEADTPDNFQSRRPNTSFCFLDIRSPGLGDTAMYLCATTAGQGKSFRELFFGEGSRLTVL.

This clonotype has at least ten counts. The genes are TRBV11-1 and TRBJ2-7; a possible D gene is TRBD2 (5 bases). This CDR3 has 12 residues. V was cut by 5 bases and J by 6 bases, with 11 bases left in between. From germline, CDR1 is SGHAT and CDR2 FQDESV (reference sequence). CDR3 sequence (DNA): TGTGCCAGCAGCGGGCCGGGGATCGAGCAGTACTTC. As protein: CASSGPGIEQYF.

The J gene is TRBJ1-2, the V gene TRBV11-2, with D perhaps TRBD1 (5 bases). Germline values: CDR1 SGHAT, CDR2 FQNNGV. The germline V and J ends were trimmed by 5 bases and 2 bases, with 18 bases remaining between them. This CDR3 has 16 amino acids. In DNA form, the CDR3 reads TGTGCCAGCAGCCCAAACAGGATCCCCCCAAACTATGGCTACACCTTC. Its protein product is CASSPNRIPPNYGYTF.

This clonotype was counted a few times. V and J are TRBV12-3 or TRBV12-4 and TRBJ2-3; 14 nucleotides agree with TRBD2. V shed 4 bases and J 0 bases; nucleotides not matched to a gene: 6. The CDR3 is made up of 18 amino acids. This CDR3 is CASSWSGLAGGSTDTQYF. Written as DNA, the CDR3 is TGTGCCAGCAGTTGGTCAGGACTAGCGGGAGGTAGCACAGATACGCAGTATTTT.

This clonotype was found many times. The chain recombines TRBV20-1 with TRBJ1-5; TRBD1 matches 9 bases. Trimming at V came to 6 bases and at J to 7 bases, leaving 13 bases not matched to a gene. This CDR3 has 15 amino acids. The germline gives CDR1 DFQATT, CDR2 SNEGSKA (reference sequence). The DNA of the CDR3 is TGCAGTGCCGACAGGGGGTCTCGCGAAGGGCAGCCCCAGCATTTT. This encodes CSADRGSREGQPQHF.

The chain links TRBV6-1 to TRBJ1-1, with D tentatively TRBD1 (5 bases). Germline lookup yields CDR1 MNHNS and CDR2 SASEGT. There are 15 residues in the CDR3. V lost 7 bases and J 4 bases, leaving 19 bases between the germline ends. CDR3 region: CASMTGTRGSTEAFF. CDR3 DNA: TGTGCCAGCATGACCGGGACCCGAGGGAGCACTGAAGCTTTCTTT.

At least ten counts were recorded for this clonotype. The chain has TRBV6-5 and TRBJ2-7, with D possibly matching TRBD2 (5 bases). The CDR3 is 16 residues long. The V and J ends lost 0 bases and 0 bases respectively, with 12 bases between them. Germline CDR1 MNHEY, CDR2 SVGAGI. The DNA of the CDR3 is TGTGCCAGCAGTTACTCGAGGGCAGGAGGCTCCTACGAGCAGTACTTC. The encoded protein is CASSYSRAGGSYEQYF.

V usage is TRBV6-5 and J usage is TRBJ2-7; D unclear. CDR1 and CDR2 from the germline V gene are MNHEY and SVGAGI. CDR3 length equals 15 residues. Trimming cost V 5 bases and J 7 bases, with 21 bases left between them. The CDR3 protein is CASSHILAALGEQYF. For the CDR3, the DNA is TGTGCCAGCAGTCACATTTTAGCAGCTTTGGGAGAGCAGTACTTC.

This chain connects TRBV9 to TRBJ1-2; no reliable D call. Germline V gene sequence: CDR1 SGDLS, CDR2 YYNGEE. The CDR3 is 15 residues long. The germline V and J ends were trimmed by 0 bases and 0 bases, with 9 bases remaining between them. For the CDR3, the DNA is TGTGCCAGCAGCGTAGGGGCGAAGGCTAACTATGGCTACACCTTC. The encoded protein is CASSVGAKANYGYTF.